In its sample, the clone carrying this TCR beta chain was seen many times. Its specificity is unknown. With template switching, a universal primer site was added, and the cDNA carried unique molecular identifiers. TCRdb re-called the 5' RACE reads through MiXCR, storing one row per CDR3 protein. This repertoire shows 1.5 million to 2 million distinct CDR3 sequences, roughly 35% found once; its top ten account for about 0.25%. The data originate from a study of identical twins. Overall study results and limits: Researchers caution that invariant MAIT and iNKT cells could partly confound zero-insertion analyses. Conclusions rested on cross-sectional statistics rather than following the same donors. Abundant cord blood beta clonotypes carried fewer insertions; memory repertoires showed none.

What was sequenced was cord blood. The sequence was obtained from a newborn girl in good health.

The CDR3 sequence is CASSLNQGNEQFF. The CDR3 DNA sequence: TGTGCCAGCAGTTTAAATCAGGGCAATGAGCAGTTCTTC. The rearrangement links TRBV28 to TRBJ2-1; possibly TRBD1 for D (5 bases). Trimming shortened V by 2 bases and J by 6 bases, and 8 bases separated the two germline ends. Germline V CDR1 and CDR2: MDHEN, SYDVKM. The CDR3 is 13 residues long. The variable domain in full, completed from reference TRBV28 and TRBJ2-1, reads DVKVTQSSRYLVKRTGEKVFLECVQDMDHENMFWYRQDPGLGLRLIYFSYDVKMKEKGDIPEGYSVSREKKERFSLILESASTNQTSMYLCASSLNQGNEQFFGPGTRLTVL.